This TCR beta chain comes out of a study of blood T cell repertoires in COVID-19. Overall study context: Acute and convalescent COVID-19 samples came from the United States, Italy and Spain.

V dropped 3 bases and J dropped 7; count of bases not matched to a gene: 4. Germline CDR1 reads KGHSH; CDR2 reads LQKENI. The CDR3 runs 15 residues. Clones were read by immunoSEQ multiplex PCR, and TCRdb kept only the in-frame ones, dropping some. The sample records roughly 99,000 clones, approximately 88% being singletons. The sequence came from a human donor in a cohort sampled during active COVID-19. The source material was peripheral blood. The V and J genes are TRBV18 and TRBJ2-1; 12 nucleotides align to TRBD1. The CDR3 region has the DNA TGTGCCAGCTCACCCGGGACAGGGGGCTGGAATGAGCAGTTCTTC. This translates into CASSPGTGGWNEQFF.